This T cell receptor (beta chain) was obtained from a study of OX40 agonist ivuxolimab in advanced cancers. Study-wide background: Each patient was given ivuxolimab into a vein every 2 weeks, at 0.01 to 10 mg/kg. Each dose-escalation patient presented with hepatocellular carcinoma, melanoma, renal cell or head and neck cancer. Overall study findings and caveats: At 0.1-3.0 mg/kg, partial responders had clonal expansion among the lowest observed. Doses of 0.1 to 3.0 mg/kg were accompanied by clonal expansion of CD4+ and CD8+ blood T cells by week 6.

Repertoires were generated with immunoSEQ multiplex PCR, while TCRdb's copy carries only in-frame clones and drops some. The table has tens of thousands of clones, just over 85% seen once. Regarding this clone: What it binds is unknown.

The CDR3 length is 13 residues. With 2 bases clipped from V and 8 bases from J, the junction kept 2 bases outside the gene matches. The germline gives CDR1 MDHEN, CDR2 SYDVKM. This sequence originates from an adult with an advanced solid tumor such as melanoma, head and neck, liver or kidney cancer. The rearrangement joins TRBV28 to TRBJ1-4; TRBD1 agrees at 7 bases. The material sequenced was CD4+ or CD8+ T cells sorted from blood, taken in a trial of the OX40 agonist ivuxolimab. The CDR3 sequence is CASSLNRGEKLFF. DNA for the CDR3: TGTGCCAGCAGTTTAAACAGGGGCGAAAAACTGTTTTTT.